This T cell receptor (beta chain) was captured by sequencing in a study of shared clonotypes between healthy human individuals. Broader study findings: Investigators expected sequencing depth to affect clonotype sharing among donors. Sharing across a handful of donors was seen in roughly 5.2% of naive CD4 clonotypes.

Terminally differentiated effector memory CD45RA+ cells were excluded by CCR7 positive selection of CD45RO-negative cells. All of the donors resided in Nashville, Tennessee, and each was a Caucasian adult. Per the authors' pipeline: Junction-only immunoSEQ data arrived without quality scores, meaning filtering differed. Method: immunoSEQ multiplex PCR; TCRdb's copy keeps in-frame clones and lacks some. Clone size and V and J calls were adopted from that table, with D and trimming inferred from the DNA. The table shows approximately 2,200,000 clones, with just over 90% occurring only once. Turning to this clone: Its antigen is as yet unknown. Mismatch with germline at one junction end may stem from a read error.

CDR1 and CDR2 from the germline V gene are SEHNR and FQNEAQ (reference sequence). The CDR3 runs 10 residues. The chain carries TRBV7-9 and TRBJ1-2; D uncertain. The sample consisted of naive CD8+ T cells from PBMCs. The clonotype originates from a man aged 18 to 35 in good health. Some clones in this sample may be carry-over from other donors' samples. The CDR3 loop reads CASSFGELVF. In nucleotides, the CDR3 is TGTGCCAGCAGCTTTGGGGAGTTGGTGTTC.